What follows are 22 T cell receptor beta chains derived from one specimen sequenced in a study of OX40 agonist ivuxolimab in advanced cancers. The method was immunoSEQ multiplex PCR; TCRdb's version includes in-frame clones alone and lacks a portion of them. The sample consists of approximately 25,000 clones, 65% to 90% of them appearing once. This specimen was CD4+ or CD8+ T cells sorted from blood, taken in a trial of the OX40 agonist ivuxolimab. These receptors were obtained from an adult with an advanced solid tumor such as melanoma, head and neck, liver or kidney cancer.

This sequence joins TRBV4-1 and TRBJ2-1, with 7 bases fitting TRBD2. Germline V gene data show CDR1 as MGHRA and CDR2 as YSYEKL. J was trimmed by 6 bases and V by 4 bases; bases with no gene match: 6. The CDR3 length is 14 residues. The DNA of the CDR3 is TGCGCCAGCAGCCTGGCGGGGGTGGTCAATGAGCAGTTCTTC. Its protein is CASSLAGVVNEQFF.

This sequence joins TRBV5-6 and TRBJ2-2; D uncertain. CDR3 length equals 14 residues. Germline-derived CDR1 and CDR2 are SGHDT and YYEEEE. V was trimmed by 7 bases and J by 4 bases, leaving 14 bases between them. The CDR3 loop reads CASGVGVFTGELFF. The CDR3 DNA is TGTGCCAGCGGCGTTGGGGTTTTCACCGGGGAGCTGTTTTTT.

The chain links TRBV6-5 to TRBJ1-5; D uncertain. Trimming removed 0 bases from V and 6 bases from J, with 15 bases in between. This CDR3 is 16 amino acids long. CDR1 MNHEY and CDR2 SVGAGI come from the germline V gene. CDR3 in DNA: TGTGCCAGCAGTTACTCGAAGTCCGGGAAGGGTCAGCCCCAGCATTTT. This encodes CASSYSKSGKGQPQHF.

The chain is built from TRBV13 and TRBJ2-7; D gene ambiguous. From germline, CDR1 is PRHDT and CDR2 FYEKMQ (reference sequence). The length of the CDR3 is 12 residues. V was cut by 1 base and J by 5 bases, with 6 bases left in between. The CDR3: CASSLAEDEQYF. CDR3 coding DNA: TGTGCCAGCAGCTTAGCAGAGGACGAGCAGTACTTC.

This clone was detected only once. The chain carries TRBV19 and TRBJ2-1; D is uncertain. The germline gives CDR1 LNHDA, CDR2 SQIVND (reference sequence). The CDR3 is made up of 15 amino acids. With 5 bases removed from V and 0 bases from J, the gap between germline ends came to 11 bases. The CDR3 DNA reads as TGTGCCAGTAGTGGGCTACCGAGCTCCTACAATGAGCAGTTCTTC. It translates to CASSGLPSSYNEQFF. Combining the CDR3 with reference TRBV19 and TRBJ2-1 gives the whole variable domain DGGITQSPKYLFRKEGQNVTLSCEQNLNHDAMYWYRQDPGQGLRLIYYSQIVNDFQKGDIAEGYSVSREKKESFPLTVTSAQKNPTAFYLCASSGLPSSYNEQFFGPGTRLTVL.

The V call is TRBV6-5, the J call TRBJ1-1; D gene ambiguous. V was cut by 0 bases and J by 1 base, with 9 bases left in between. In germline, CDR1 is MNHEY, CDR2 SVGAGI. This CDR3 has 15 residues. Here the CDR3 DNA reads TGTGCCAGCAGTTACTCGCCGACGGCGAACACTGAAGCTTTCTTT. As protein: CASSYSPTANTEAFF.

The V call is TRBV27, the J call TRBJ2-1; D may correspond to TRBD1 or TRBD2 (5 bases each). Trimming stripped 6 bases from V and 4 bases from J, with 19 bases between. The CDR3 covers 16 residues. CDR1 MNHEY and CDR2 SMNVEV come from the germline V gene (reference sequence). The chain's CDR3 is CASRGIPGRLYNEQFF. The CDR3 DNA follows: TGTGCCAGCAGAGGTATCCCGGGACGGCTTTACAATGAGCAGTTCTTC.

This chain connects TRBV29-1 to TRBJ2-4, with 10 positions matching TRBD2. Trimming cost V 5 bases and J 6 bases; bases outside gene matches: 7. The CDR3 extends over 14 amino acids. CDR1 SQVTM and CDR2 ANQGSEA come from the germline V gene. CDR3 DNA sequence: TGCAGCGTTTCTGGGACTAGCGACACAAACATTCAGTACTTC. Residues: CSVSGTSDTNIQYF.

The CDR3 nucleotides are TGCGCCAGCAGCGTCACAGGGGCCACTGAAGCTTTCTTT. It encodes CASSVTGATEAFF. The chain recombines TRBV4-1 with TRBJ1-1, with TRBD1 matching 7 bases. V lost 5 bases and J lost 4; bases outside the gene matches: 4. Per germline, CDR1 MGHRA and CDR2 YSYEKL. The CDR3 covers 13 residues.

This chain connects TRBV4-1 to TRBJ2-5; no firm D call. The CDR3 sequence is 11 residues long. The germline V gene encodes CDR1 MGHRA and CDR2 YSYEKL. Trimming pared 2 bases from V and 5 bases from J, leaving 3 bases between. The CDR3 loop reads CASSQLETQYF. CDR3 sequence (DNA): TGCGCCAGCAGCCAACTTGAGACCCAGTACTTC.

As to this clone: One base separates it from a far larger clone, so it is likely a read error. This same CDR3 is encoded by further DNA sequences in the sample. The V and J genes are TRBV5-4 and TRBJ2-2; 7 bases map to TRBD1. V lost 3 bases and J lost 7; bases outside the gene matches: 6. This CDR3 region has 14 residues. CDR1 SGHNT and CDR2 YYREEE come from the germline V gene (reference sequence). The CDR3 loop reads CASSSDRADGELFF. The DNA of the CDR3 is TGTGCCAGCAGCTCCGACAGGGCGGACGGGGAGCTGTTTTTT.

As DNA, the CDR3 is TGTGCCAGCAGCTTAGCGCGTATGACCTGGGAGGAGACCCAGTACTTC. Protein: CASSLARMTWEETQYF. V usage is TRBV7-9 and J usage is TRBJ2-5; possibly TRBD2 for D (5 bases). CDR1 and CDR2 from the germline V gene are SEHNR and FQNEAQ (reference sequence). With 0 bases removed from V and 5 bases from J, the gap between germline ends came to 16 bases. This CDR3 region has 16 residues.

V gene TRBV6-5 combines with J gene TRBJ2-1, with 7 bases aligning to TRBD1. Germline V gene sequence: CDR1 MNHEY, CDR2 SVGAGI. CDR3 length: 15 amino acids. The V gene end was trimmed by 7 bases and the J gene end by 8 bases; junction bases not matched to a gene: 14. The CDR3 spells CASNRWRQGDDEQFF. The CDR3 DNA sequence: TGTGCCAGCAACCGCTGGAGACAGGGAGATGATGAGCAGTTCTTC.

The chain uses TRBV7-9 and TRBJ1-4, with D possibly matching TRBD1 (5 bases). CDR1 SEHNR and CDR2 FQNEAQ come from the germline V gene (reference sequence). Trimming removed 5 bases from V and 0 bases from J, with 10 bases in between. The CDR3 totals 15 residues. The CDR3 nucleotides are TGTGCCAGCAGCCCAGGGATTGCAACTAATGAAAAACTGTTTTTT. Translating it yields CASSPGIATNEKLFF.

This clone occurred a few times. This rearrangement joins TRBV2 to TRBJ2-7; perhaps TRBD1 as D (5 bases). Germline V gives CDR1 SNHLY, CDR2 FYNNEI. This CDR3 comprises 15 residues. V lost 3 bases, J lost 4 bases, and 16 bases lay in between. The CDR3 DNA is TGTGCCAGCAGTGAGGGGCACAGGATTTTTTACGAGCAGTACTTC. Translation: CASSEGHRIFYEQYF.

The rearrangement links TRBV27 to TRBJ2-7, with D perhaps matching TRBD1 (6 bases). Trimming took off 5 bases at V and 1 base at J, with 9 bases between the two ends. The length of the CDR3 is 13 residues. Germline V gives CDR1 MNHEY, CDR2 SMNVEV (reference sequence). The CDR3 loop reads CASSPDSSYEQYF. CDR3 coding DNA: TGTGCCAGCAGTCCGGACAGTTCCTACGAGCAGTACTTC.

This clone was seen a handful of times. The rearrangement joins TRBV13 to TRBJ2-7; TRBD2 might be the D (5 bases). The length of the CDR3 is 12 residues. V was shortened by 3 bases and J by 6 bases, with 9 bases between the two germline ends. CDR1 is PRHDT and CDR2 is FYEKMQ in the germline V gene (reference sequence). The CDR3 here is CASSFRGPEQYF. CDR3 DNA: TGTGCCAGCAGCTTTCGGGGTCCCGAGCAGTACTTC.

V and J are TRBV30 and TRBJ1-2, with TRBD1 matching 7 bases. From germline, CDR1 is GTSNPN and CDR2 SVGIG (reference sequence). Trimming took 7 bases from V and 2 from J; bases not matched to a gene: 4. CDR3 length: 12 residues. The CDR3 protein is CAYQGGNYGYTF. The CDR3, as DNA: TGTGCCTATCAGGGGGGGAACTATGGCTACACCTTC.

This chain joins TRBV15 and TRBJ2-3, with TRBD2 matching over 7 bases. V trimming: 3 bases; J trimming: 5 bases; junction bases outside the gene matches: 8. The length of the CDR3 is 15 residues. Looked up from germline, CDR1 is LNHNV and CDR2 is YYDKDF (reference sequence). The CDR3 bases are TGTGCCACCAGCAGTGCGGGAGTGGGCAGAGATACGCAGTATTTT. This sequence encodes CATSSAGVGRDTQYF. Complete variable domain (other parts from reference TRBV15 and TRBJ2-3): DAMVIQNPRYQVTQFGKPVTLSCSQTLNHNVMYWYQQKSSQAPKLLFHYYDKDFNNEADTPDNFQSRRPNTSFCFLDIRSPGLGDTAMYLCATSSAGVGRDTQYFGPGTRLTVL.

V is TRBV9 and J is TRBJ1-4; 8 bases fit TRBD1. Germline-derived CDR1 and CDR2 are SGDLS and YYNGEE. This CDR3 spans 15 amino acids. Trimming took 7 bases from V and 6 from J; bases not matched to a gene: 11. As DNA, the CDR3 is TGTGCCAGCGGACCGGGACAGGCGATGCATGAAAAACTGTTTTTT. Its protein product is CASGPGQAMHEKLFF.

The chain combines TRBV4-2 with TRBJ2-5, with D tentatively TRBD2 (6 bases). Germline V gene data show CDR1 as LGHNA and CDR2 as YNFKEQ. The CDR3 is 15 amino acids. The V gene lost 3 bases and the J gene lost 1 base, with 12 bases spanning the gap. The CDR3 loop is CASSQTGLIQETQYF. The CDR3, as DNA: TGTGCCAGCAGCCAGACGGGACTGATCCAAGAGACCCAGTACTTC.

The chain joins TRBV5-4 to TRBJ2-7; D may be TRBD2 (6 bases). Looked up from germline, CDR1 is SGHNT and CDR2 is YYREEE (reference sequence). This CDR3 contains 13 residues. Trimming stripped 4 bases from V and 9 bases from J, with 17 bases between. The CDR3 region has the DNA TGTGCCAGCAGCCAGTCCGCTAGCGTTTGGCAGTACTTC. Translating gives CASSQSASVWQYF.